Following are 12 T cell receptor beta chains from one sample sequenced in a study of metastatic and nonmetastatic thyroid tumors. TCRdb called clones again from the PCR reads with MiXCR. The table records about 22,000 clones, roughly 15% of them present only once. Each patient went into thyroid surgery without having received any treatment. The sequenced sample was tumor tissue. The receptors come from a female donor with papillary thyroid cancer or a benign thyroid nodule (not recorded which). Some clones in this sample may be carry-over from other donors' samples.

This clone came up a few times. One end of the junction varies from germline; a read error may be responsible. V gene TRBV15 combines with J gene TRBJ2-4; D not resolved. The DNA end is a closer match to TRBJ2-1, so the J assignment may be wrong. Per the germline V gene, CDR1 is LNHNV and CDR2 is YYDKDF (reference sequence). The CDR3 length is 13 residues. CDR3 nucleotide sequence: TGTGCCACCAGCAATGGTCGGCGGAATGATCAGTTCTTC. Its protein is CATSNGRRNDQFF.

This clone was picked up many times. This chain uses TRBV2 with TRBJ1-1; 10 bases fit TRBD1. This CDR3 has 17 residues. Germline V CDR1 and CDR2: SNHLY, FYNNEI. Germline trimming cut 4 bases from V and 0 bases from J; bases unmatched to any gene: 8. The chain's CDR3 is CASSGPRQGALNTEAFF. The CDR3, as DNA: TGTGCCAGCAGTGGACCAAGACAGGGGGCCCTGAACACTGAAGCTTTCTTT.

The CDR3 is CASRDGGSYEQYF. The CDR3 nucleotides read TGCGCCAGCAGAGACGGGGGTTCCTACGAGCAGTACTTC. The chain links TRBV5-1 to TRBJ2-7, with a weak D call TRBD2 (6 bases). Trimming removed 5 bases from V and 1 base from J, with 10 bases in between. From germline, CDR1 is SGHRS and CDR2 YFSETQ. The CDR3 length is 13 residues.

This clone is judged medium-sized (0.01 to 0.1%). CDR3 sequence reads: CSAAPPSGGIYEQYF. The CDR3 nucleotides read TGCAGTGCTGCCCCCCCTAGCGGGGGTATTTACGAGCAGTACTTC. The chain carries TRBV20-1 and TRBJ2-7, with 10 bases aligning to TRBD2. CDR1 and CDR2 (germline): DFQATT, SNEGSKA (reference sequence). The CDR3 has 15 amino acids. V was clipped by 5 bases and J by 4 bases; unmatched bases: 11.

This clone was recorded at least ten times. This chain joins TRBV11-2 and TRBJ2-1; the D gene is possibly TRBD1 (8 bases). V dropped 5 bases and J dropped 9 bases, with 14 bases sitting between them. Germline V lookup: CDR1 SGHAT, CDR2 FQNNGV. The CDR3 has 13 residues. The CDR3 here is CASSGNRGGEQFF. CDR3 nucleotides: TGTGCCAGCAGCGGTAACAGGGGGGGTGAGCAGTTCTTC.

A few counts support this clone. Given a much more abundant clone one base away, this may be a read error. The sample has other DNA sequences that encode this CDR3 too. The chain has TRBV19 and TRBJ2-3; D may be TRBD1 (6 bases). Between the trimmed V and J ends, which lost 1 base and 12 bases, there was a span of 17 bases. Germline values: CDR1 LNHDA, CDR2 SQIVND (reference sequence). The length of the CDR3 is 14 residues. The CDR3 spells CASSIGTGDNPQYF. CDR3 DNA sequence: TGTGCCAGTAGTATAGGCACCGGGGACAATCCTCAGTATTTT.

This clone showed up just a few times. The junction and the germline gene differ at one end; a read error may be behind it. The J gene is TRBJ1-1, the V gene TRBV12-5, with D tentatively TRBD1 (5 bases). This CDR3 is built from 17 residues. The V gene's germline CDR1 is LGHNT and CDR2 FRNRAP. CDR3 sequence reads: CASGRGTAIRGNTEASF. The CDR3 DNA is TGTGCTAGTGGGCGTGGTACAGCTATTCGGGGGAACACTGAAGCTTCCTTT.

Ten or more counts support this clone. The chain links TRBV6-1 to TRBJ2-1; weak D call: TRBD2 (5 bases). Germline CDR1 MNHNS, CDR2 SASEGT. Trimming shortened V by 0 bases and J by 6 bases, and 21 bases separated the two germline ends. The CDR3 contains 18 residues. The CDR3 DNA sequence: TGTGCCAGCAGTGAAGCGCCCTGGGGAGCGACGGGGTCCAATGAGCAGTTCTTC. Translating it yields CASSEAPWGATGSNEQFF.

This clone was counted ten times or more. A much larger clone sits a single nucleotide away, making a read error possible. CDR3 in amino acids: CASSNGGRTYERYF. The CDR3 nucleotides read TGTGCCAGTAGTAACGGGGGGAGGACCTACGAGCGGTACTTC. The chain recombines TRBV19 with TRBJ2-7, with 7 bases lining up with TRBD2. The germline CDR1 and CDR2 sequences are LNHDA and SQIVND (reference sequence). The CDR3 contains 14 residues.

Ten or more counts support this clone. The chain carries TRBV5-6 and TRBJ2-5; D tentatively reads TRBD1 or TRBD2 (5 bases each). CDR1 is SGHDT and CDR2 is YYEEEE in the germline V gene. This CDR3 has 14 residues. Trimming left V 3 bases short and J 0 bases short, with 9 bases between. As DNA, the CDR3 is TGTGCCAGCAGCTCGAGGGGTAACCAAGAGACCCAGTACTTC. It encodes CASSSRGNQETQYF.

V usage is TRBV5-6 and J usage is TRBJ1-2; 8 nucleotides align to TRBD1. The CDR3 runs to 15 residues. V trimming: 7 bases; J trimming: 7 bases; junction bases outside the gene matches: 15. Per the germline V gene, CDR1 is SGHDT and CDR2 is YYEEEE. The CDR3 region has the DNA TGTGCCAGCGGGACAGGAGGGGACCCTTTTGGTGGCTACACCTTC. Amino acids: CASGTGGDPFGGYTF. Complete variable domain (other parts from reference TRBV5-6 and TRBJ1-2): DAGVTQSPTHLIKTRGQQVTLRCSPKSGHDTVSWYQQALGQGPQFIFQYYEEEERQRGNFPDRFSGHQFPNYSSELNVNALLLGDSALYLCASGTGGDPFGGYTFGSGTRLTVV.

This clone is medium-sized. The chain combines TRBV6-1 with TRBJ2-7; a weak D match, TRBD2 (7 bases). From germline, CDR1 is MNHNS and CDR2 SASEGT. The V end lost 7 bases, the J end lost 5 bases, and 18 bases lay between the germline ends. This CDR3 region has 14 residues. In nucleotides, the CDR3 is TGTGCCAGCAAGGAGGGCACAGGGAGGGACGAGCAGTACTTC. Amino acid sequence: CASKEGTGRDEQYF.